The T cell receptor (beta chain) under discussion was sequenced for a study of T cells in Graves' hyperthyroidism and ophthalmopathy. For the study at large: The authors collected peripheral blood at initial diagnosis, before any treatment.

V shed 6 bases and J 5 bases; nucleotides not matched to a gene: 7. The CDR3 consists of 15 residues. The germline V gene encodes CDR1 SNHLY and CDR2 FYNNEI. Amplification yielded TCR beta CDR3 regions, with RNA transcripts as the source. First-round RT-PCR of the TCR CDR3 relied on the HTBI primer set. TCRdb passed the multiplex PCR reads through MiXCR, listing each CDR3 protein once. The data contain 350,000 to 400,000 distinct CDR3 sequences, approximately 15% of them singletons. This rearrangement joins TRBV2 to TRBJ2-2; 9 bases map to TRBD1. The sample was blood. This receptor was identified in a woman aged 55-69 years with Graves' hyperthyroidism. In nucleotides, the CDR3 is TGTGCCAGCAGCGGTACAGGGGGCATAACCGGGGAGCTGTTTTTT. It translates to CASSGTGGITGELFF.